This T cell receptor (beta chain) comes out of a study of blood T cell repertoires in COVID-19 (dated by TCRdb to about 2020). About the investigation overall: Samples covering the acute and convalescent phases of COVID-19 were provided by collaborators in the United States, Italy and Spain. The prospective study material was composed of cDNA or gDNA derived from T cells, B-cell-depleted T cells, or PBMCs. The dataset comprised deeply sampled blood TCRbeta repertoires from subjects exposed to, actively infected with, or recovered from COVID-19. The repertoires were released in a freely available public database meant as a resource for research on the immune response to SARS-CoV-2. Samples were obtained from the ongoing ImmuneRACE study (first 160 participants) and from over 1,000 subjects provided by 6 global collaborators. Nearly every sample came with metadata listing a de-identified subject ID, COVID-19 status, age in years and sex. HLA class I and class II types, where available, came from metadata supplied by the sample provider rather than from assay-based typing. Study-level results and caveats: The quantity of clinical and demographic metadata differed by source and by participant and was supplied without curation.

V is cut by 3 bases and J by 4 bases, and the space between the germline ends is 16 bases. The CDR3 starts with the cysteine, ends with the phenylalanine, and has 16 residues. The retained sequence is limited to the CDR3, 48 bases, with the frame set at the first base. CDR1 is given as SGDLS and CDR2 as YYNGEE, both from the germline V gene. TCRbeta CDR3 regions were amplified from genomic DNA using the immunoSEQ Assay, a bias-controlled multiplex PCR. The authors' pipeline ran thus. The number of nucleated cells in each sample was estimated by amplification of reference gene primers within the assay. Sequence reads were collapsed and filtered to measure the absolute abundance of every unique TCRbeta CDR3 rearrangement. For each sample, productive Simpson clonality was calculated as the square root of Simpson's diversity index over productive rearrangements. TCRdb provides this immuneACCESS table in a form limited to in-frame rearrangements. Some clones are lacking; in checked studies, under half of them reflect an unresolved V gene, and why the rest are absent is not known. V, J and clone size were drawn from that table, and D and trimming were deduced from the DNA. The sample records approximately 200,000 clones, roughly 84% of which are singletons. Of the sample, 7.4% falls within the top ten clones.

Collaborating institutions collected whole blood in K2EDTA tubes following their own protocols. Collaborator samples were shipped for TCRbeta analysis as frozen whole blood, isolated PBMCs, or DNA extracted from either sample type. This clone was picked up a small number of times. Its cognate antigen has yet to be identified. Nothing much larger sits one base from this clone, and base qualities are not available. This TCR came from a woman between 45 and 60 years old with acute or convalescent COVID-19. The sample was peripheral blood. The chain joins TRBV9 to TRBJ1-4; TRBD1 is a possible D gene, resting on 6 matching bases. CDR3 sequence: CASSASTGRGNEKLFF. The nucleotide sequence reads as follows: TGTGCCAGCAGCGCCAGTACAGGGAGGGGTAATGAAAAACTGTTTTTT.